This T cell receptor beta chain was found in a study of T-cell memory formation after mild COVID-19. The overall study: The TCR clusters were mostly specific to one donor.

The V end lost 4 bases, the J end lost 0 bases, and 10 bases lay between the germline ends. This CDR3 is 15 amino acids long. Germline CDR1 LGHDT, CDR2 YNNKEL (reference sequence). TCRdb re-derived calls from the 5' RACE reads in MiXCR, one entry per CDR3 protein. The sample has about 600,000 distinct CDR3 sequences; less than 25% are singletons. Only a few counts were recorded for this clonotype. No antigen is known for it. Findings and limits, study-wide: Later expanders leaned CD4+, whereas day 15 to 85 contracting clones were balanced CD4/CD8. There were some responding clones in pre-infection memory, which suggested that cross-reactive memory had joined.

The chain employs TRBV3-1 and TRBJ2-1; weak D call: TRBD2 (5 bases). The source is an adult woman who had mild COVID-19 (a few samples of this study predate the infection). Cell type and time point are not known. Sequenced sample: PBMCs or a T cell subset sorted from them (not recorded which). The CDR3 bases are TGTGCCAGCAGCCCGGCGGGTAACTCCTACAATGAGCAGTTCTTC. Its protein is CASSPAGNSYNEQFF.